One sample yielded the 20 T cell receptor beta chains listed below, sequenced in a study of blood T cell repertoires in COVID-19. Clones were read by immunoSEQ multiplex PCR, and TCRdb kept only the in-frame ones, dropping some. The table lists around 70,000 clones, approximately 85% of them singletons. Sequencing was done on a sample of peripheral blood. These receptors were obtained from a human donor in a cohort sampled during active COVID-19.

This clone was detected only a few times. The genes are TRBV6-1 and TRBJ1-5; tentative D call: TRBD1 (6 bases). The germline V and J ends were trimmed by 1 base and 4 bases, with 11 bases remaining between them. Looked up from germline, CDR1 is MNHNS and CDR2 is SASEGT. The CDR3 sequence is 15 residues long. CDR3 residues: CASSEGSGANQPQHF. In nucleotides, the CDR3 is TGTGCCAGCAGTGAAGGGTCAGGGGCGAATCAGCCCCAGCATTTT.

The gene calls are TRBV6-5 and TRBJ2-2; tentative D call: TRBD2 (7 bases). CDR1 is MNHEY, CDR2 SVGAGI, per germline. The germline V and J ends were trimmed by 4 bases and 7 bases, with 16 bases remaining between them. The CDR3 totals 15 residues. The CDR3 DNA follows: TGTGCCAGCAGTTCCCCTCGGGGGGCGAACGGGGAGCTGTTTTTT. The encoded protein is CASSSPRGANGELFF.

The V gene is TRBV29-1, the J gene TRBJ2-1; TRBD1 is a possible D gene (6 bases). Per germline, CDR1 SQVTM and CDR2 ANQGSEA. This CDR3 contains 13 residues. Trimming pared 4 bases from V and 2 bases from J, leaving 9 bases between. The CDR3, as DNA: TGCAGCGTTGGCCAGGGGACCTACAATGAGCAGTTCTTC. As protein: CSVGQGTYNEQFF.

The CDR3 region has the DNA TGTGCCAGCAGCCCCCAGGGCTACGAGCAGTACTTC. As protein: CASSPQGYEQYF. The chain recombines TRBV3-1 (or the pseudogene TRBV3-2) with TRBJ2-7, with a weak D call TRBD1 (5 bases). The length of the CDR3 is 12 residues. Trimming stripped 4 bases from V and 3 bases from J, with 7 bases between. Per germline, CDR1 LGHDT and CDR2 YNNKEL (reference sequence).

The chain employs TRBV27 and TRBJ2-1; 11 bases agree with TRBD1. Trimming at V came to 4 bases and at J to 4 bases, leaving 6 bases not matched to a gene. CDR1 and CDR2 (germline): MNHEY, SMNVEV (reference sequence). The CDR3 spans 16 residues. CDR3 protein: CASSSGQGARYNEQFF. The CDR3 DNA follows: TGTGCCAGCAGTTCAGGACAGGGGGCTAGGTACAATGAGCAGTTCTTC.

This clone is a singleton in its sample. V is TRBV7-2 and J is TRBJ2-5; possible D gene TRBD2, 5 bases. CDR1 and CDR2 from the germline V gene are SGHTA and FQGNSA. The CDR3 runs 16 residues. Trimming removed 1 base at V and 1 base at J, with 13 bases between. The CDR3 reads CASSLVVGLSQETQYF. DNA for the CDR3: TGTGCCAGCAGCTTAGTAGTTGGACTCTCCCAAGAGACCCAGTACTTC.

The genes are TRBV19 and TRBJ2-5; 7 nucleotides agree with TRBD2. The CDR3 is made up of 15 amino acids. V was pared by 1 base and J by 1 base, with 3 bases of the junction left unmatched. Germline V gene sequence: CDR1 LNHDA, CDR2 SQIVND (reference sequence). The CDR3 sequence is CASSIVAGAQETQYF. The CDR3, as DNA: TGTGCCAGTAGTATAGTAGCGGGTGCCCAAGAGACCCAGTACTTC.

This clone has only one observation. This chain joins TRBV13 and TRBJ2-3; TRBD2 might be the D (6 bases). Trimming removed 2 bases at V and 6 bases at J, with 15 bases between. Germline-derived CDR1 and CDR2 are PRHDT and FYEKMQ (reference sequence). The CDR3 is 15 amino acids. In nucleotides, the CDR3 is TGTGCCAGCAGCTTATTCGGGAGTGGTCTCGATACGCAGTATTTT. This translates into CASSLFGSGLDTQYF.

The chain links TRBV3-1 (or the pseudogene TRBV3-2) to TRBJ2-5, with 10 positions matching TRBD2. This CDR3 has 17 amino acids. Per germline, CDR1 LGHDT and CDR2 YNNKEL (reference sequence). V shed 4 bases and J 4 bases; nucleotides not matched to a gene: 12. DNA for the CDR3: TGTGCCAGCAGCCCGGACTATCTAGCGGGGGTAGTAGAGACCCAGTACTTC. Translation: CASSPDYLAGVVETQYF.

The chain carries TRBV5-1 and TRBJ2-7, with D possibly matching TRBD1 (6 bases). There are 15 residues in the CDR3. The germline V gene has CDR1 SGHRS and CDR2 YFSETQ. V was shortened by 4 bases and J by 0 bases, with 14 bases between the two germline ends. The CDR3 region is CASSPGVASSYEQYF. The CDR3, as DNA: TGCGCCAGCAGCCCAGGGGTAGCGAGCTCCTACGAGCAGTACTTC.

This chain joins TRBV10-3 and TRBJ1-2; possible D gene TRBD1, 6 bases. In germline, CDR1 is ENHRY, CDR2 SYGVKD. The CDR3 has 15 residues. The V gene lost 1 base and the J gene lost 4 bases, with 13 bases spanning the gap. The CDR3 coding sequence is TGTGCCATCAGTGAGTATGGGGGCGAGTCCTATGGCTACACCTTC. This translates into CAISEYGGESYGYTF.

The chain uses TRBV10-1 and TRBJ1-5; D is perhaps TRBD1 (6 bases). The CDR3 has 15 amino acids. CDR1 and CDR2 from the germline V gene are WNHNN and SYGVQD (reference sequence). V was clipped by 1 base and J by 9 bases, with 16 bases between them. The CDR3 here is CASSELADGTRPQHF. The CDR3 DNA reads TGCGCCAGCAGTGAGTTGGCCGACGGGACACGGCCCCAGCATTTT.

J is TRBJ1-1 and V is TRBV9, with 8 positions matching TRBD1. Germline V gives CDR1 SGDLS, CDR2 YYNGEE. J lost 1 base, V lost 4 bases, and 6 bases had no gene match. This CDR3 comprises 15 residues. The CDR3 nucleotides read TGTGCCAGCAGCTCAAGCACAGGGGGGAACACTGAAGCTTTCTTT. It translates to CASSSSTGGNTEAFF.

This sequence joins TRBV7-9 and TRBJ2-2, with 9 nucleotides matching TRBD2. The CDR3 is 17 amino acids. V dropped 1 base and J dropped 5; count of bases not matched to a gene: 8. Germline values: CDR1 SEHNR, CDR2 FQNEAQ (reference sequence). The DNA for the CDR3 is TGTGCCAGCAGCTTAGGGGCTAGCGGGGAGAATACCGGGGAGCTGTTTTTT. Its translation is CASSLGASGENTGELFF.

J is TRBJ2-5 and V is TRBV7-8; D possibly corresponds to TRBD2 (5 bases). V shed 1 base and J shed 5 bases, with 14 bases lying between them. CDR3 size: 15 residues. Germline values: CDR1 SGHVS, CDR2 FQNEAQ. The chain's CDR3 is CASSLGDGVRETQYF. In DNA form, the CDR3 reads TGTGCCAGCAGCTTAGGAGACGGGGTTCGGGAGACCCAGTACTTC.

The gene calls are TRBV5-1 and TRBJ2-7; D perhaps matches TRBD2 (6 bases). V was pared by 1 base and J by 3 bases, with 14 bases between. Germline CDR1 SGHRS, CDR2 YFSETQ. There are 15 residues in the CDR3. The CDR3 region is CASSLTAGPLYEQYF. The CDR3 DNA is TGCGCCAGCAGCTTGACCGCGGGACCCCTCTACGAGCAGTACTTC.

The chain is built from TRBV6-5 and TRBJ2-1, with 7 bases identical to TRBD2. There are 16 residues in the CDR3. Trimming took 2 bases from V and 9 from J; bases not matched to a gene: 13. Germline CDR1 and CDR2: MNHEY and SVGAGI. The CDR3 sequence: CASSYPIGGSKGEQFF. CDR3 nucleotides: TGTGCCAGCAGTTACCCCATTGGCGGGAGTAAGGGTGAGCAGTTCTTC.

This chain connects TRBV6-2 or TRBV6-3 to TRBJ2-7; D is unclear. The V gene's germline CDR1 is MNHEY and CDR2 SVGEGT. Trimming shortened V by 4 bases and J by 7 bases, and 11 bases separated the two germline ends. This CDR3 is built from 12 residues. DNA for the CDR3: TGTGCCAGCAGTTTGTGGATCGGGGAGCAGTACTTC. Translation: CASSLWIGEQYF.

This clone turned up a few times. The chain carries TRBV30 and TRBJ2-5; 9 positions match TRBD2. The germline V gene encodes CDR1 GTSNPN and CDR2 SVGIG (reference sequence). The CDR3 totals 13 residues. The CDR3 here is CGSSGATQETQYF. The CDR3 bases are TGTGGTTCTAGCGGGGCCACACAAGAGACCCAGTACTTC.

On this clone: No DNA is shown, since the ends of the CDR3 on it are uncertain; the CDR3 is the one TCRdb lists. The chain employs TRBV2 and TRBJ1-2; the table's D call, TRBD1, has no DNA check behind it. Termini included, the CDR3 measures 15 amino acids. Germline values: CDR1 SNHLY, CDR2 FYNNEI. CDR3 loop: CASTPNRAFGDGYTF.